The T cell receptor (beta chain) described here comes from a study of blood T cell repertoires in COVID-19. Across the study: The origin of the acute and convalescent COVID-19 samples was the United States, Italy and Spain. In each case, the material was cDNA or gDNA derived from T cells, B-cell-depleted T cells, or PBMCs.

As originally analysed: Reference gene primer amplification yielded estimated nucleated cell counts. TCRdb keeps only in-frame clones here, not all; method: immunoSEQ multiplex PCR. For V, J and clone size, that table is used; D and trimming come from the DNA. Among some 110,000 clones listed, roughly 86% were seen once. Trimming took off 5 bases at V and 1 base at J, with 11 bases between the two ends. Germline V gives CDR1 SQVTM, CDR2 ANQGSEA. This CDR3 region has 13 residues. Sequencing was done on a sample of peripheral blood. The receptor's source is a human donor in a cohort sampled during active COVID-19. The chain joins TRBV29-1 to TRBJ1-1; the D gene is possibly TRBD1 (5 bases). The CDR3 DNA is TGCAGCGTTCGGTGGGGCTCGAACACTGAAGCTTTCTTT. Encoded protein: CSVRWGSNTEAFF. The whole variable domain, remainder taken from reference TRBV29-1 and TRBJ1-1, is SAVISQKPSRDICQRGTSLTIQCQVDSQVTMMFWYRQQPGQSLTLIATANQGSEATYESGFVIDKFPISRPNLTFSTLTVSNMSPEDSSIYLCSVRWGSNTEAFFGQGTRLTVV.